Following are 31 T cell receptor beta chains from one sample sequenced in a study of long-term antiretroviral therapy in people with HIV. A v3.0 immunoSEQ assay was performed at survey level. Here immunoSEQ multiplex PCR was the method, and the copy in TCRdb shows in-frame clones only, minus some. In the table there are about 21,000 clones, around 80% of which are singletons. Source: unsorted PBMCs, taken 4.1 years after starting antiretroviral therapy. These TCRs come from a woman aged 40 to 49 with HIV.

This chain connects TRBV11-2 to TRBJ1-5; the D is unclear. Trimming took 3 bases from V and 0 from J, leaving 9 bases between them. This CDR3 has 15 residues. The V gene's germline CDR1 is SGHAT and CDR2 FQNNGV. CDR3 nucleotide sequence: TGTGCCAGCAGCTTTTCATCAACTAGCAATCAGCCCCAGCATTTT. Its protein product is CASSFSSTSNQPQHF.

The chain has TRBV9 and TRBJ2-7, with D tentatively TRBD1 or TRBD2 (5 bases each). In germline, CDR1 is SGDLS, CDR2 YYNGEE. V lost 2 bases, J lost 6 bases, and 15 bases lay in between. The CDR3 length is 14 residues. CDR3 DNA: TGTGCCAGCAGCGTTCAGGTAACAGGAGGCGAGCAGTACTTC. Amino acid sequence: CASSVQVTGGEQYF.

CDR3 sequence (DNA): TGTGCCAGCAGCGCTTACGCCACTCACAAGCCAGATACGCAGTATTTT. Protein: CASSAYATHKPDTQYF. The chain employs TRBV9 and TRBJ2-3; no definite D call. CDR1 is SGDLS, CDR2 YYNGEE, per germline. CDR3 size: 16 residues. Trimming cost V 3 bases and J 4 bases, with 18 bases left between them. Together with reference TRBV9 and TRBJ2-3, the CDR3 gives the full variable domain: DSGVTQTPKHLITATGQRVTLRCSPRSGDLSVYWYQQSLDQGLQFLIQYYNGEERAKGNILERFSAQQFPDLHSELNLSSLELGDSALYFCASSAYATHKPDTQYFGPGTRLTVL.

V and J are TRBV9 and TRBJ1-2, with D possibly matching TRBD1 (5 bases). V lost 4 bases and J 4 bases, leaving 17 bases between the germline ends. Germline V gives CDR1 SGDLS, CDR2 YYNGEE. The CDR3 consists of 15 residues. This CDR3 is CASSPGGKSSYGYTF. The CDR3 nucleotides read TGTGCCAGCAGCCCGGGGGGGAAATCAAGCTATGGCTACACCTTC.

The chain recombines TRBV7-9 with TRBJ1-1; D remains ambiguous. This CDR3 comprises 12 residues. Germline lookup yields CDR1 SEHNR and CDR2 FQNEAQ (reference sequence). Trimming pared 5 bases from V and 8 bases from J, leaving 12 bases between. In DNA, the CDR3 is TGTGCCAGCAGCGCCGCCGGGTCCGAAGCTTTCTTT. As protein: CASSAAGSEAFF. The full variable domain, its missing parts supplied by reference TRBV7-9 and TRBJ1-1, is DTGVSQNPRHKITKRGQNVTFRCDPISEHNRLYWYRQTLGQGPEFLTYFQNEAQLEKSRLLSDRFSAERPKGSFSTLEIQRTEQGDSAMYLCASSAAGSEAFFGQGTRLTVV.

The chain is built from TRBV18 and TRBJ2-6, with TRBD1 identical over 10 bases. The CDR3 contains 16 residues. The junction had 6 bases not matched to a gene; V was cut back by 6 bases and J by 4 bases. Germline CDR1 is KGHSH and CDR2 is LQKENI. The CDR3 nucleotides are TGTGCCAGCTCTCCGACAGGGGGCTCCGGGGCCAACGTCCTGACTTTC. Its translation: CASSPTGGSGANVLTF.

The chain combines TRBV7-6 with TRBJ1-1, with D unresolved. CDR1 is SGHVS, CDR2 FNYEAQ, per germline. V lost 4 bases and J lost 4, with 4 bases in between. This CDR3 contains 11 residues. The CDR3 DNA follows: TGTGCCAGCAGCTCGAGCACTGAAGCTTTCTTT. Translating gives CASSSSTEAFF.

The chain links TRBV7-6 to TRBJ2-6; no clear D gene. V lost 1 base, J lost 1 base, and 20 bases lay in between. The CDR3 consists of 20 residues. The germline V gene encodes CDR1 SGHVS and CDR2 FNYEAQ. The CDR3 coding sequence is TGTGCCAGCAGCTTAGTGCAGCCGTATATCCCCCTATCTGGGGCCAACGTCCTGACTTTC. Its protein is CASSLVQPYIPLSGANVLTF. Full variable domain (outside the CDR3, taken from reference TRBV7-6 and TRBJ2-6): GAGVSQSPRYKVTKRGQDVALRCDPISGHVSLYWYRQALGQGPEFLTYFNYEAQQDKSGLPNDRFSAERPEGSISTLTIQRTEQRDSAMYRCASSLVQPYIPLSGANVLTFGAGSRLTVL.

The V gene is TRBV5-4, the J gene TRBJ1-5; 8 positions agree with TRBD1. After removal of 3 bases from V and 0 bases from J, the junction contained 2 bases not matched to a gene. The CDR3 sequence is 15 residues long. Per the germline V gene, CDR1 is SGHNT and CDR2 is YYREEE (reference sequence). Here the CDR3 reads CASSSDRGSNQPQHF. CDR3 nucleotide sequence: TGTGCCAGCAGCTCCGACAGGGGTAGCAATCAGCCCCAGCATTTT.

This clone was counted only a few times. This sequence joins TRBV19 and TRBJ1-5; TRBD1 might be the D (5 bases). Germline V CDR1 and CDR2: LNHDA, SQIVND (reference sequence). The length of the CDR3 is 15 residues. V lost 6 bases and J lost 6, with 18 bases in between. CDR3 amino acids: CASSLGLQVPQPQHF. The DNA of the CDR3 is TGTGCCAGTAGCCTGGGACTACAGGTCCCTCAGCCCCAGCATTTT. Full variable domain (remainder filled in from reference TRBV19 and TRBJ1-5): DGGITQSPKYLFRKEGQNVTLSCEQNLNHDAMYWYRQDPGQGLRLIYYSQIVNDFQKGDIAEGYSVSREKKESFPLTVTSAQKNPTAFYLCASSLGLQVPQPQHFGDGTRLSIL.

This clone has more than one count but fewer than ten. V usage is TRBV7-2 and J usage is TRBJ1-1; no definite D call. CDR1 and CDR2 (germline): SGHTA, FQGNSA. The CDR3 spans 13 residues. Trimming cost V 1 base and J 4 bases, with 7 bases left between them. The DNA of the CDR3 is TGTGCCAGCAGCTTAGGATGGGGCACTGAAGCTTTCTTT. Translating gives CASSLGWGTEAFF.

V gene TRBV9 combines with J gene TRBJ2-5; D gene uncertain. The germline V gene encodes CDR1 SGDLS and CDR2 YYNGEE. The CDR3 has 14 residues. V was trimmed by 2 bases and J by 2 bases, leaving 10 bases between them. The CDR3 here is CASSVGPLQETQYF. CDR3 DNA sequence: TGTGCCAGCAGCGTCGGACCTTTACAAGAGACCCAGTACTTC.

The CDR3 region is CASSIASGAPSSYNEQFF. In DNA, the CDR3 is TGTGCCAGTAGTATTGCTAGCGGGGCCCCGAGCTCCTACAATGAGCAGTTCTTC. The chain is built from TRBV19 and TRBJ2-1; 9 nucleotides match TRBD2. Trimming at V came to 3 bases and at J to 0 bases, leaving 9 bases not matched to a gene. CDR3 length: 18 amino acids. The germline CDR1 and CDR2 sequences are LNHDA and SQIVND (reference sequence).

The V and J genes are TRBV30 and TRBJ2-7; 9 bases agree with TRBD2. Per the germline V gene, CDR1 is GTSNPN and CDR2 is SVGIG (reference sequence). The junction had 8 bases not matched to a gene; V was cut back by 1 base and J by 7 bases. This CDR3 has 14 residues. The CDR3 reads CAWSERGATGEQYF. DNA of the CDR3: TGTGCCTGGAGTGAGCGGGGGGCTACAGGGGAGCAGTACTTC.

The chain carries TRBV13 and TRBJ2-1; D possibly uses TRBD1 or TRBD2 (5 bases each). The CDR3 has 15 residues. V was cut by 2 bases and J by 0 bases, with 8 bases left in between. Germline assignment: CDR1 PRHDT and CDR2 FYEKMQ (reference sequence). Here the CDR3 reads CASSLSGSSYNEQFF. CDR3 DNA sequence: TGTGCCAGCAGCTTATCAGGGAGCTCCTACAATGAGCAGTTCTTC.

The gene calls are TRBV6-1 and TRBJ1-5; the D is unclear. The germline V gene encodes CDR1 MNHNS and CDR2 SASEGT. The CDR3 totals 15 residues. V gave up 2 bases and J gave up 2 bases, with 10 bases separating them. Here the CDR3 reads CASSEFWGGNQPQHF. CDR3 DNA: TGTGCCAGCAGTGAATTTTGGGGAGGCAATCAGCCCCAGCATTTT.

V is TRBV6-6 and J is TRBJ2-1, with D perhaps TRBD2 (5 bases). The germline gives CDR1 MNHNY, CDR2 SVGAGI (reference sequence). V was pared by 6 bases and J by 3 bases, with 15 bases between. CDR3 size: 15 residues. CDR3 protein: CASSPDEGRYNEQFF. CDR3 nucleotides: TGTGCCAGCAGCCCGGACGAGGGCCGCTACAATGAGCAGTTCTTC.

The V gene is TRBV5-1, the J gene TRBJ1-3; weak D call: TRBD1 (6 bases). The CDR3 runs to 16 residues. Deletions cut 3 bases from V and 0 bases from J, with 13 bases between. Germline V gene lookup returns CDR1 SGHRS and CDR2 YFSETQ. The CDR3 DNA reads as TGCGCCAGCAGCTCGGACAGCCCGAGCTCTGGAAACACCATATATTTT. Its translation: CASSSDSPSSGNTIYF.

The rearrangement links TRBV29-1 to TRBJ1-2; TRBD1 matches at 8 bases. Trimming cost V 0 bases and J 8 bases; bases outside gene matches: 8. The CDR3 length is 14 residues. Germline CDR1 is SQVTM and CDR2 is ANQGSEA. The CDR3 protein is CSVEEGQAAGGYTF. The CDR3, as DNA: TGCAGCGTTGAAGAGGGACAGGCCGCCGGGGGCTACACCTTC.

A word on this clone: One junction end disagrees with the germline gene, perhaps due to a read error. For the CDR3, the DNA is TGTGCCAGCAGCTTAGCGGGAGGAGACCTTACCCTCTTC. Translation: CASSLAGGDLTLF. The chain is built from TRBV7-9 and TRBJ2-1; tentative D call: TRBD2 (6 bases). Germline loops: CDR1 SEHNR, CDR2 FQNEAQ (reference sequence). The CDR3 has 13 amino acids. Drawing the rest from reference TRBV7-9 and TRBJ2-1, the complete variable domain is DTGVSQNPRHKITKRGQNVTFRCDPISEHNRLYWYRQTLGQGPEFLTYFQNEAQLEKSRLLSDRFSAERPKGSFSTLEIQRTEQGDSAMYLCASSLAGGDLTLFGPGTRLTVL.

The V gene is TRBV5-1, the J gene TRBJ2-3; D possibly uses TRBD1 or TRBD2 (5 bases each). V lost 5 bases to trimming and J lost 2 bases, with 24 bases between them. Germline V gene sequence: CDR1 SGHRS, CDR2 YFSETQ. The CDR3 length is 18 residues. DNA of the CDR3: TGCGCCAGCAGGGGGCGCTTCGAGGGAAAAGAGCCCACAGATACGCAGTATTTT. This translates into CASRGRFEGKEPTDTQYF. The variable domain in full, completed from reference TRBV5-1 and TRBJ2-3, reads KAGVTQTPRYLIKTRGQQVTLSCSPISGHRSVSWYQQTPGQGLQFLFEYFSETQRNKGNFPGRFSGRQFSNSRSEMNVSTLELGDSALYLCASRGRFEGKEPTDTQYFGPGTRLTVL.

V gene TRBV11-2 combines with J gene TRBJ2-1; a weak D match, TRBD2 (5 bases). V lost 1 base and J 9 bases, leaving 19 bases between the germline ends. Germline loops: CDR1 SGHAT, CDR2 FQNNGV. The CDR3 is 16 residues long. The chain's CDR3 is CASSLVPKAGETEQFF. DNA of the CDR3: TGTGCCAGCAGCTTAGTACCCAAAGCCGGGGAGACTGAGCAGTTCTTC.

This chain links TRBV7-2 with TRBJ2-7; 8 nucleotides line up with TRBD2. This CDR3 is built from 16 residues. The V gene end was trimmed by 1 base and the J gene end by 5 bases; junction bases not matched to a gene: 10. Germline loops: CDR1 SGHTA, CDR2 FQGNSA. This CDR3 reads CASSLGSAGVGDEQYF. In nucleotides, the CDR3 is TGTGCCAGCAGCTTAGGTTCAGCGGGAGTCGGCGACGAGCAGTACTTC.

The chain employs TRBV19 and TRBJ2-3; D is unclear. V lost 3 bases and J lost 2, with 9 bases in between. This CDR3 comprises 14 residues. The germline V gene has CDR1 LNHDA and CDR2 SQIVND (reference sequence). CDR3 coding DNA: TGTGCCAGTAGTATTCTTGCCAACACAGATACGCAGTATTTT. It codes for CASSILANTDTQYF.

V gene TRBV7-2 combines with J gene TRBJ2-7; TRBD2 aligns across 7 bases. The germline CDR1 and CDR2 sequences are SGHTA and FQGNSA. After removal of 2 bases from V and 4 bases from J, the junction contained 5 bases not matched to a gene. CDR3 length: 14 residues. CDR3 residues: CASSLRTRPYEQYF. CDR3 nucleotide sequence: TGTGCCAGCAGCTTAAGGACTAGGCCTTACGAGCAGTACTTC.

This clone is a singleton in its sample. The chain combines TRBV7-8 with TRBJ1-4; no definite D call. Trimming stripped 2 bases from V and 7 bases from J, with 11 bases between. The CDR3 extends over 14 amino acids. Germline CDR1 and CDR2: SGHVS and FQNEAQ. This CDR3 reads CASSLIPGGEKLFF. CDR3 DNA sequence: TGTGCCAGCAGCTTAATTCCGGGTGGTGAAAAACTGTTTTTT. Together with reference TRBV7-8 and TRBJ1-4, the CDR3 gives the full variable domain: GAGVSQSPRYKVAKRGQDVALRCDPISGHVSLFWYQQALGQGPEFLTYFQNEAQLDKSGLPSDRFFAERPEGSVSTLKIQRTQQEDSAVYLCASSLIPGGEKLFFGSGTQLSVL.

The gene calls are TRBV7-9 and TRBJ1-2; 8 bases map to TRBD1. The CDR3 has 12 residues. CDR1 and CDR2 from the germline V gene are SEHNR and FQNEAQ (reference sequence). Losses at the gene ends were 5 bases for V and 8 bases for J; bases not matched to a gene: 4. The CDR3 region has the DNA TGTGCCAGCAGCCCAGGGGGCAGGGGCTACACCTTC. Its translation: CASSPGGRGYTF.

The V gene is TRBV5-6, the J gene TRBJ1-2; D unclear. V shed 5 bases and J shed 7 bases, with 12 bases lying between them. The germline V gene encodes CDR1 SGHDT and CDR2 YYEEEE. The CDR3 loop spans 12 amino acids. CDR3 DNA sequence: TGTGCCAGCAGTTGGACGCAAATTGGCTACACCTTC. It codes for CASSWTQIGYTF.

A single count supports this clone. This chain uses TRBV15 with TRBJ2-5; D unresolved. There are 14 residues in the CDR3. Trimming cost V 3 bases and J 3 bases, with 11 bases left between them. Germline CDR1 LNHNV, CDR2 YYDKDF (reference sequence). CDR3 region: CATSRRKEEETQYF. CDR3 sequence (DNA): TGTGCCACCAGCAGGAGGAAAGAAGAAGAGACCCAGTACTTC.

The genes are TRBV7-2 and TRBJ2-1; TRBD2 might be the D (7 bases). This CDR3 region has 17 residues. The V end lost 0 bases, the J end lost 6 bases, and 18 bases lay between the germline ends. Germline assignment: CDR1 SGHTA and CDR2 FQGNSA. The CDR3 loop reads CASSLALGGGGFNEQFF. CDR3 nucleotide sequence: TGTGCCAGCAGCTTAGCGTTGGGAGGGGGGGGCTTCAATGAGCAGTTCTTC.

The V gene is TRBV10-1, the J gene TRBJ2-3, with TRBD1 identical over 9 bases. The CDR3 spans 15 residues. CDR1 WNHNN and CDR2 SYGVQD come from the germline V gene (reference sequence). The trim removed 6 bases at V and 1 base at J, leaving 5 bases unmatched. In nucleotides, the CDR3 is TGCGCCAGCAGCACAGGGGGCGCCGGCACAGATACGCAGTATTTT. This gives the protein CASSTGGAGTDTQYF.